This section outlines one T cell receptor (beta chain) sequence together with its context. Its antigen is as yet unknown. The sample is drawn from a study of T cell clonotyping in hematopoietic cell transplantation. General study results and limits: Pathologically expanded recipient clonotypes increased progressively from day 30 to day 180 as diversity fell.

Sequenced by immunoSEQ multiplex PCR; TCRdb stores in-frame clones only, minus some. The sample contains 5,500 to 7,000 clones, about nine tenths of which appear only once. Losses at the gene ends were 4 bases for V and 4 bases for J; bases not matched to a gene: 4. The germline CDR1 and CDR2 sequences are SGHDN and FVKESK. This CDR3 is 14 amino acids long. Samples: about 28 days before transplant, then days 30, 100 and 180 after. This material consisted of peripheral blood mononuclear cells, taken 180 days after allogeneic stem cell transplant. This TCR derives from a female patient aged 45-65 years who had an allogeneic stem cell transplant from an unrelated donor, so the T cells may come from the graft donor. Some clones in this sample may be carry-over from other donors' samples. The chain joins TRBV14 to TRBJ1-1; 9 positions match TRBD1. The CDR3 region has the DNA TGTGCCAGCAGCCCCCTGGGACAGGGCACTGAAGCTTTCTTT. This encodes CASSPLGQGTEAFF.